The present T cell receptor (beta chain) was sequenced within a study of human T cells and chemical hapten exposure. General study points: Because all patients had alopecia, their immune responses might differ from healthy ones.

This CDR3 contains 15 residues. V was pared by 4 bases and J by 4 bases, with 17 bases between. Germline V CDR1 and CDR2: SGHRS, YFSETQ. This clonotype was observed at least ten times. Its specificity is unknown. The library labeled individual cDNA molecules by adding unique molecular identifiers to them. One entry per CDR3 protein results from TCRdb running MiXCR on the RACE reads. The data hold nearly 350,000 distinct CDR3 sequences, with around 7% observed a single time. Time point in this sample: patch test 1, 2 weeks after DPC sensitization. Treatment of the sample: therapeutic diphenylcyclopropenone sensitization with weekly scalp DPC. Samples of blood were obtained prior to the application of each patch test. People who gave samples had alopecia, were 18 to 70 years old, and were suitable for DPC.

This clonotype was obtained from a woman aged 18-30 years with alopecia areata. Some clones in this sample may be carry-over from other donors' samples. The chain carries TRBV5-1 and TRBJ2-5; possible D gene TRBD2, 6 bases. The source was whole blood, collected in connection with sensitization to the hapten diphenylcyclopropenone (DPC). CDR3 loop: CASSRDGGTRETQYF. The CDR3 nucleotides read TGCGCCAGCAGCCGGGATGGGGGGACGAGAGAGACCCAGTACTTC.